A selection of T cell receptor beta chains follows, all from one sample in a study of blood T cells in healthy people across ages. TCRdb independently ran MiXCR on the 5' RACE reads; one entry per CDR3 protein. The sample consists of some 1.8 million distinct CDR3 sequences, roughly two fifths of them appearing once. Specimen: blood. The receptors were gathered from a human donor in good health. CDR3s include the opening cysteine and the closing phenylalanine or tryptophan. A D gene is named only where the DNA matches it firmly. Size values are once, few and many counts, or a class for expanded clones, and some rows have none.

J: TRBJ2-7
size: -
V: TRBV5-6
D: -
CDR3: CASSLAALHYEQYF
DNA: TGTGCCAGCAGCTTGGCCGCATTACACTACGAGCAGTACTTC

J: TRBJ1-4
size: -
V: TRBV28
D: -
CDR3: CASSSDRITPSTSEKLFF
DNA: TGTGCCAGCAGTTCGGACAGAATTACCCCTTCAACTAGTGAAAAACTGTTTTTT

J: TRBJ1-2
size: few
V: TRBV10-3
D: TRBD1
CDR3: CAIRGDRRGEDSYTF
DNA: TGTGCCATCAGGGGGGACAGGAGAGGTGAGGATAGCTACACCTTC

J: TRBJ2-1
size: few
V: TRBV20-1
D: -
CDR3: CSAPDERYNEQFF
DNA: TGCAGTGCCCCAGACGAGAGATACAATGAGCAGTTCTTC

J: TRBJ2-3
size: once
V: TRBV7-2
D: -
CDR3: CAGSLGLASTDTQYF
DNA: TGTGCCGGCAGCCTAGGACTGGCTAGCACAGATACGCAGTATTTT

J: TRBJ2-6
size: -
V: TRBV6-2/TRBV6-3
D: -
CDR3: CASSSEGRGANVLTF
DNA: TGTGCCAGCAGTTCCGAGGGGCGTGGGGCCAACGTCCTGACTTTC

J: TRBJ2-3
size: -
V: TRBV20-1
D: -
CDR3: CSATPEETQYF
DNA: TGCAGTGCGACCCCGGAAGAAACGCAGTATTTT

J: TRBJ2-1
size: -
V: TRBV29-1
D: -
CDR3: CSAHDGSYNEQFF
DNA: TGCAGCGCGCACGACGGGTCCTACAATGAGCAGTTCTTC

J: TRBJ1-1
size: -
V: TRBV12-3/TRBV12-4
D: -
CDR3: CASSMVETNTEAFF
DNA: TGTGCCAGCAGTATGGTGGAGACGAACACTGAAGCTTTCTTT

J: TRBJ2-1
size: -
V: TRBV16
D: -
CDR3: CASSPRTSSHNEQFF
DNA: TGTGCCAGCAGCCCAAGGACGTCATCCCACAATGAGCAGTTCTTC

J: TRBJ1-1
size: -
V: TRBV7-3
D: -
CDR3: CASSSTGSGFEAFF
DNA: TGTGCCAGCAGCTCGACAGGTTCGGGCTTTGAAGCTTTCTTT

J: TRBJ2-3
size: -
V: TRBV2
D: -
CDR3: CASRVGAGGRVDTQYF
DNA: TGTGCCAGCCGCGTCGGGGCGGGCGGCCGGGTGGATACGCAGTATTTT

J: TRBJ1-6
size: -
V: TRBV20-1
D: -
CDR3: CSASAGEVNSPLHF
DNA: TGCAGTGCTAGTGCCGGAGAGGTGAATTCACCCCTCCACTTT

J: TRBJ2-4
size: -
V: TRBV5-1
D: -
CDR3: CASSLGQSLGQYF
DNA: TGCGCCAGCAGCTTGGGACAGTCCTTGGGGCAGTACTTC

J: TRBJ1-5
size: -
V: TRBV7-8
D: -
CDR3: CAGSPQAGLNNQPQHF
DNA: TGTGCCGGCAGCCCCCAGGCAGGGCTCAACAATCAGCCCCAGCATTTT

J: TRBJ2-5
size: -
V: TRBV6-5
D: TRBD1
CDR3: CASSYSWDSEETQYF
DNA: TGTGCCAGCAGTTACTCCTGGGACAGTGAGGAGACCCAGTACTTC

J: TRBJ2-5
size: -
V: TRBV29-1
D: -
CDR3: CSGRDQETQYF
DNA: TGCAGCGGCAGGGACCAAGAGACCCAGTACTTC

J: TRBJ2-7
size: -
V: TRBV20-1
D: -
CDR3: CSARGDLRYEQYF
DNA: TGCAGTGCCCGCGGAGACCTCCGGTACGAGCAGTACTTC

J: TRBJ2-5
size: -
V: TRBV7-2
D: TRBD1
CDR3: CASSYRTGGYETQYF
DNA: TGTGCCAGCAGCTATAGGACAGGGGGGTACGAGACCCAGTACTTC

J: TRBJ2-1
size: few
V: TRBV9
D: -
CDR3: CASSGRQLNEQFF
DNA: TGTGCCAGCAGCGGTAGACAGCTCAATGAGCAGTTCTTC

J: TRBJ2-1
size: few
V: TRBV12-3/TRBV12-4
D: TRBD1
CDR3: CASRGDRVYDEQFF
DNA: TGTGCCAGCAGGGGGGACAGGGTATATGATGAGCAGTTCTTC

J: TRBJ1-1
size: -
V: TRBV11-2
D: -
CDR3: CASSRGRQRNTEAFF
DNA: TGTGCCAGCAGCCGGGGCCGACAGAGAAACACTGAAGCTTTCTTT

J: TRBJ2-7
size: -
V: TRBV6-4
D: TRBD1
CDR3: CASSDKDRGSSYEQYF
DNA: TGTGCCAGCAGTGACAAGGACAGGGGGAGCTCCTACGAGCAGTACTTC

J: TRBJ1-2
size: -
V: TRBV5-1
D: TRBD1
CDR3: CASSAGLAGGYGYTF
DNA: TGCGCCAGCAGCGCCGGCCTGGCAGGGGGCTATGGCTACACCTTC

J: TRBJ1-1
size: -
V: TRBV11-2
D: TRBD1
CDR3: CASSTWTGGPANTEAFF
DNA: TGTGCCAGCAGCACCTGGACAGGGGGCCCGGCGAACACTGAAGCTTTCTTT

J: TRBJ2-1
size: -
V: TRBV3-1
D: -
CDR3: CASQVMGSEQFF
DNA: TGTGCCAGCCAGGTAATGGGGAGTGAGCAGTTCTTC

J: TRBJ2-2
size: few
V: TRBV28
D: TRBD1
CDR3: CASSFMGRGPTGELFF
DNA: TGTGCCAGCAGTTTCATGGGCAGGGGGCCCACCGGGGAGCTGTTTTTT

J: TRBJ1-1
size: few
V: TRBV12-3/TRBV12-4
D: -
CDR3: CATMDGLNTEAFF
DNA: TGTGCCACGATGGACGGTTTGAACACTGAAGCTTTCTTT

J: TRBJ2-7
size: few
V: TRBV15
D: TRBD2
CDR3: CATTKAGAYEQYF
DNA: TGTGCCACAACAAAAGCGGGGGCTTACGAGCAGTACTTC

J: TRBJ2-7
size: few
V: TRBV29-1
D: TRBD1
CDR3: CSVLGGQVDYEQYF
DNA: TGCAGCGTTCTAGGCGGACAGGTCGACTACGAGCAGTACTTC

J: TRBJ2-7
size: few
V: TRBV5-1
D: TRBD1
CDR3: CASSWMGQGTHEQYF
DNA: TGCGCCAGCAGCTGGATGGGACAGGGTACCCACGAGCAGTACTTC

J: TRBJ2-7
size: few
V: TRBV5-6
D: -
CDR3: CASSSGVLSYEQYF
DNA: TGTGCCAGCAGCTCCGGGGTTCTCTCCTACGAGCAGTACTTC

J: TRBJ2-4
size: few
V: TRBV5-1
D: -
CDR3: CASSLAVAENIQYF
DNA: TGCGCCAGCAGCTTGGCCGTGGCAGAAAACATTCAGTACTTC

J: TRBJ2-3
size: once
V: TRBV7-2
D: TRBD2
CDR3: CASSVDSGGLDTQYF
DNA: TGTGCCAGCAGCGTCGATAGCGGGGGGCTAGATACGCAGTATTTT